This TCR beta chain was sequenced in a study of post-analysis software for immune sequencing data. Findings and caveats of the study: Controls significantly exceeded multiple sclerosis patients in normalized Chao1 diversity.

Built from TCR beta cDNA, the libraries had unique molecular identifiers in them. With roughly 0.85 to 11 million T cells as the source, hundreds of thousands of cDNA molecules resulted. TCRdb called the PCR reads again in MiXCR, with one record for every CDR3 protein. The data hold a few hundred thousand distinct CDR3 sequences, with about a third observed a single time. Comments on this clonotype: What it binds is not known.

Sequenced sample: blood. The source is a girl aged 10-17 years with multiple sclerosis.

CDR3 sequence reads: CASLQGITSPLHF. The CDR3 bases are TGTGCCAGTCTCCAGGGGATCACTTCACCCCTCCACTTT. V usage is TRBV6-2 or TRBV6-3 and J usage is TRBJ1-6; TRBD1 is a possible D gene (6 bases). The germline gives CDR1 MNHEY, CDR2 SVGEGT. The germline V and J ends were trimmed by 9 bases and 9 bases, with 15 bases remaining between them. This CDR3 comprises 13 residues.